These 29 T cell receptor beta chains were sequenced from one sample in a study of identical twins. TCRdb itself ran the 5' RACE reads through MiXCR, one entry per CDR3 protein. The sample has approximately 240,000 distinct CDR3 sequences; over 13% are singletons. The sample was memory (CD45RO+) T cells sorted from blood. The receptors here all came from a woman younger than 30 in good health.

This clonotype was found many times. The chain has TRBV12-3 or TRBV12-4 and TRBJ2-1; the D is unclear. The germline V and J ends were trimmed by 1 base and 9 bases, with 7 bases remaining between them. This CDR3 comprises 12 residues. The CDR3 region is CASSLEGSEQFF. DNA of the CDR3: TGTGCCAGCAGTTTAGAAGGGTCTGAGCAGTTCTTC.

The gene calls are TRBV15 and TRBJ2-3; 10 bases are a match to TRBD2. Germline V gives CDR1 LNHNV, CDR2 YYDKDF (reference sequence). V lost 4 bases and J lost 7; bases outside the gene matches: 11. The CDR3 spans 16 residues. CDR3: CATSKRTSGVGNTQYF. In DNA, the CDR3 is TGTGCCACCAGCAAACGGACTAGCGGAGTGGGCAATACGCAGTATTTT.

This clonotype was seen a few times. DNA for the CDR3: TGCAGTGCTAGTTTCAGGGTTGGGTCACCCCTCCACTTT. Its protein is CSASFRVGSPLHF. The chain links TRBV20-1 to TRBJ1-6; the D gene is possibly TRBD1 (5 bases). CDR1 is DFQATT, CDR2 SNEGSKA, per germline (reference sequence). The CDR3 is 13 residues long. Trimming took off 3 bases at V and 10 bases at J, with 13 bases between the two ends.

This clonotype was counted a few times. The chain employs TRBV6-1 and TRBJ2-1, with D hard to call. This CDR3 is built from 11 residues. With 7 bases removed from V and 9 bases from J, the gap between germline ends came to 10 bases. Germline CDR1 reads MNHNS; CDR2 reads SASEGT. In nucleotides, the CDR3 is TGTGCCAGCACAGTGTCGCGTGAGCAGTTCTTC. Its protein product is CASTVSREQFF.

CDR3 coding DNA: TGTGCCAGCAGACTTAGAAATCCTCCCGGGGAGCTGTTTTTT. Its protein product is CASRLRNPPGELFF. This chain connects TRBV6-1 to TRBJ2-2; D remains ambiguous. With 6 bases removed from V and 6 bases from J, the gap between germline ends came to 14 bases. Germline V CDR1 and CDR2: MNHNS, SASEGT. The CDR3 is made up of 14 amino acids.

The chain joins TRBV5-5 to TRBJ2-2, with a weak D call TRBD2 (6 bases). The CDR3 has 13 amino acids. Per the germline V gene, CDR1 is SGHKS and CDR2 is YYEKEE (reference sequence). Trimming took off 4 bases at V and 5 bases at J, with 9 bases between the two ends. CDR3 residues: CASSPEGTGELFF. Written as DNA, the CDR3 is TGTGCCAGCAGCCCGGAGGGAACCGGGGAGCTGTTTTTT. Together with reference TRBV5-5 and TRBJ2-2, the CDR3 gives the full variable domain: DAGVTQSPTHLIKTRGQQVTLRCSPISGHKSVSWYQQVLGQGPQFIFQYYEKEERGRGNFPDRFSARQFPNYSSELNVNALLLGDSALYLCASSPEGTGELFFGEGSRLTVL.

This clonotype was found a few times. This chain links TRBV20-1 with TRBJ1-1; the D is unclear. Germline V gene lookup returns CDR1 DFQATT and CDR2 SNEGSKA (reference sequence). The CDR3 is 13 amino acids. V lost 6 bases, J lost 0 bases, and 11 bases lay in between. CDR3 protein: CSAHERMNTEAFF. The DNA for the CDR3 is TGCAGTGCCCACGAACGAATGAACACTGAAGCTTTCTTT.

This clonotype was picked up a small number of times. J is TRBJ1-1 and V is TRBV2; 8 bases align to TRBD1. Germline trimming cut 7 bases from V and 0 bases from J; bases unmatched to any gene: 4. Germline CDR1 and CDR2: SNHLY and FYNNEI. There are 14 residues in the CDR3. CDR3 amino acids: CASNGQGMNTEAFF. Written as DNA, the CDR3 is TGTGCCAGCAACGGACAGGGAATGAACACTGAAGCTTTCTTT.

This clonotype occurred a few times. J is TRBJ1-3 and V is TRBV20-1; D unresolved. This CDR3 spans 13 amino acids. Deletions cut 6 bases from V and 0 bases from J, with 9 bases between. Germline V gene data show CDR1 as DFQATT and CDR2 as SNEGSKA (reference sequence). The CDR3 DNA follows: TGCAGTGCCCCGCTTGGCTCTGGAAACACCATATATTTT. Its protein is CSAPLGSGNTIYF.

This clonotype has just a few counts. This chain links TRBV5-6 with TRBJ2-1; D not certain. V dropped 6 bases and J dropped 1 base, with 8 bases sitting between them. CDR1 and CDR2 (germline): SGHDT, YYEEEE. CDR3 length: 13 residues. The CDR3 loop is CASNRVSYNEQFF. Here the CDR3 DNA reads TGTGCCAGCAATAGGGTGTCCTACAATGAGCAGTTCTTC. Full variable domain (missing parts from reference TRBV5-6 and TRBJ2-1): DAGVTQSPTHLIKTRGQQVTLRCSPKSGHDTVSWYQQALGQGPQFIFQYYEEEERQRGNFPDRFSGHQFPNYSSELNVNALLLGDSALYLCASNRVSYNEQFFGPGTRLTVL.

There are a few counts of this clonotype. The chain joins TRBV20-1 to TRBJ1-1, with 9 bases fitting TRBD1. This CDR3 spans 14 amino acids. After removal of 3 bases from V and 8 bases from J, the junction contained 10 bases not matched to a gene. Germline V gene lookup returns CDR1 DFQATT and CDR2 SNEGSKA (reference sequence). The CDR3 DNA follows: TGCAGTGCTAGGACGGGACAGGGTATTTTCGAAGCTTTCTTT. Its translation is CSARTGQGIFEAFF.

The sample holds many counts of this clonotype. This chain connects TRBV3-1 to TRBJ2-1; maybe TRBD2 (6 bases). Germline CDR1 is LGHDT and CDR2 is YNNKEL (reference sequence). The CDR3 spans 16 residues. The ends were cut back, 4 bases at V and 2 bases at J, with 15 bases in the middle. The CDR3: CASSRGLFAPYNEQFF. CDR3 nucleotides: TGTGCCAGCAGCCGAGGACTATTCGCCCCCTACAATGAGCAGTTCTTC.

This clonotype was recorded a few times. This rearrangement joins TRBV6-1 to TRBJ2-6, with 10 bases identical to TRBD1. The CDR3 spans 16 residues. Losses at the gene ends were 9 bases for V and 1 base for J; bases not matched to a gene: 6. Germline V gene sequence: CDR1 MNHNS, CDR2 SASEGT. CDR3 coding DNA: TGTGCCAGTCGGACAGGGGGTTCATCTGGGGCCAACGTCCTGACTTTC. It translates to CASRTGGSSGANVLTF.

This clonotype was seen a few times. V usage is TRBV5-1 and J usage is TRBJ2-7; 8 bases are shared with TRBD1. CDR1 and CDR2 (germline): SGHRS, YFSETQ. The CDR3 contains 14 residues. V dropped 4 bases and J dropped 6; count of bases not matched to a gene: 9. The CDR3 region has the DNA TGCGCCAGCAGCGCTGGTGACAGGGGTAGCGAGCAGTACTTC. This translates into CASSAGDRGSEQYF.

CDR3 residues: CASSFPGLNSPLHF. CDR3 nucleotides: TGTGCCAGCAGCTTCCCGGGGCTAAATTCACCCCTCCACTTT. This chain uses TRBV7-8 with TRBJ1-6; D might be TRBD1 (5 bases). The ends were cut back, 3 bases at V and 7 bases at J, with 10 bases in the middle. The length of the CDR3 is 14 residues. Germline lookup yields CDR1 SGHVS and CDR2 FQNEAQ.

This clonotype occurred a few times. CDR3 DNA: TGTGCCAGCATCTCCGACAAGTACGAGCAGTACTTC. As protein: CASISDKYEQYF. This chain joins TRBV27 and TRBJ2-7; D gene uncertain. CDR1 and CDR2 from the germline V gene are MNHEY and SMNVEV (reference sequence). Trimming pared 7 bases from V and 4 bases from J, leaving 11 bases between. The CDR3 runs 12 residues.

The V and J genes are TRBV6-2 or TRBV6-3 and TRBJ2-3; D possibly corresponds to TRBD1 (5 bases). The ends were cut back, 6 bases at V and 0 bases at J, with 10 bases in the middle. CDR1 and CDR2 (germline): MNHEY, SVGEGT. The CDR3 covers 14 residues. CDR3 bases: TGTGCCAGCAGCCCGACAGTTAGCACAGATACGCAGTATTTT. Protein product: CASSPTVSTDTQYF.

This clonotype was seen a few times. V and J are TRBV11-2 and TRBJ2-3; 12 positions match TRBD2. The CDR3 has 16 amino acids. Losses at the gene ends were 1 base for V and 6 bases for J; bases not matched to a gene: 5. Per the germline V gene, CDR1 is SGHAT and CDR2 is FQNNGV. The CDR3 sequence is CASSLGASGGVDTQYF. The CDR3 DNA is TGTGCCAGCAGCTTAGGGGCTAGCGGGGGGGTGGATACGCAGTATTTT.

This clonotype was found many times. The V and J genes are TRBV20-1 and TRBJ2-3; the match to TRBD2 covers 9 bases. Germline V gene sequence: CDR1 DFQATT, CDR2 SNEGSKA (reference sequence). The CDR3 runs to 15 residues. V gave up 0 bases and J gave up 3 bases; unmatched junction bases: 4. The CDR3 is CSARDPSGKTDTQYF. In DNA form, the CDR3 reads TGCAGTGCTAGAGACCCTAGCGGGAAAACAGATACGCAGTATTTT.

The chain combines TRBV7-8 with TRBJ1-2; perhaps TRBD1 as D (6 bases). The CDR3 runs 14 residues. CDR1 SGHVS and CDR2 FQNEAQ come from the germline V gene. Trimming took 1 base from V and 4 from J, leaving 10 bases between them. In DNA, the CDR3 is TGTGCCAGCAGCTTAGATCCAGGGGTCTATGGCTACACCTTC. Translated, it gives CASSLDPGVYGYTF. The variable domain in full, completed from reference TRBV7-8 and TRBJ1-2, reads GAGVSQSPRYKVAKRGQDVALRCDPISGHVSLFWYQQALGQGPEFLTYFQNEAQLDKSGLPSDRFFAERPEGSVSTLKIQRTQQEDSAVYLCASSLDPGVYGYTFGSGTRLTVV.

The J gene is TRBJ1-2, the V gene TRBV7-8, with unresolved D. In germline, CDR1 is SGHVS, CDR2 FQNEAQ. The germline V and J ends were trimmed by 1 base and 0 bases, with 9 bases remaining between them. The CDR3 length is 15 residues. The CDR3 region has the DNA TGTGCCAGCAGCTTAGAATTTGGGGCTAACTATGGCTACACCTTC. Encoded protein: CASSLEFGANYGYTF.

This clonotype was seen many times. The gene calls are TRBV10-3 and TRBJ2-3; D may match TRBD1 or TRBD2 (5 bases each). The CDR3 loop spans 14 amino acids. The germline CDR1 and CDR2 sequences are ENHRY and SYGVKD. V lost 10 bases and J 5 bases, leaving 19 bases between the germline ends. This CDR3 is CATAFGTQGDTQYF. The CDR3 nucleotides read TGTGCCACCGCTTTCGGGACCCAAGGAGATACGCAGTATTTT.

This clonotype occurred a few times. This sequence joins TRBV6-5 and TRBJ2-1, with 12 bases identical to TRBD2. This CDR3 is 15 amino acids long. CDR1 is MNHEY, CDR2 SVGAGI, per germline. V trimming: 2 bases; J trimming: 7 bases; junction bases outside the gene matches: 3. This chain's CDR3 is CASSYPGLAGNEQFF. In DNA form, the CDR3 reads TGTGCCAGCAGTTACCCGGGACTAGCGGGTAATGAGCAGTTCTTC.

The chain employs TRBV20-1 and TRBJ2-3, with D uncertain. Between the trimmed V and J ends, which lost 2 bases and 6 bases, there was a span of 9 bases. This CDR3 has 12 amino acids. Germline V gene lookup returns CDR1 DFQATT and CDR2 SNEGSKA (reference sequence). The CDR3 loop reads CSARPASDTQYF. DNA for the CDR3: TGCAGTGCTAGACCTGCCTCCGATACGCAGTATTTT.

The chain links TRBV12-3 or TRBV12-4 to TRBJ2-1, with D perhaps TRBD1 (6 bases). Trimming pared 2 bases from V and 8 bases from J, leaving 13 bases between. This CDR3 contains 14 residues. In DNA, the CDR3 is TGTGCCAGCAGTTTACCGAACCCAGGGGATGAGCAGTTCTTC. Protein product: CASSLPNPGDEQFF.

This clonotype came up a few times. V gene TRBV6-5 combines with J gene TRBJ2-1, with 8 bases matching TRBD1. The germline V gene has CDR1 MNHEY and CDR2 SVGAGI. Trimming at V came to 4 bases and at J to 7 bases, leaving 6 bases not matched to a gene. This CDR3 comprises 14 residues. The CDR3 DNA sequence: TGTGCCAGCAGTTCTCGAACAGGGGGGAATGAGCAGTTCTTC. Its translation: CASSSRTGGNEQFF.

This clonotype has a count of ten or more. The CDR3 here is CASSQTYSGGEQYF. Written as DNA, the CDR3 is TGTGCCAGCAGCCAAACCTACTCGGGAGGGGAGCAGTACTTC. The rearrangement uses TRBV3-1 and TRBJ2-7, with 8 bases fitting TRBD2. V gave up 2 bases and J gave up 7 bases; unmatched junction bases: 7. Per the germline V gene, CDR1 is LGHDT and CDR2 is YNNKEL (reference sequence). This CDR3 comprises 14 residues.

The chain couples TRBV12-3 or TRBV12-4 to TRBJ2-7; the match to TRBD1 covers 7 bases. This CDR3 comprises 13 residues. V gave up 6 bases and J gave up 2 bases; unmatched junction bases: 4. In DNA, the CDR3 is TGTGCCAGCAGCCGACAGGGCACCTACGAGCAGTACTTC. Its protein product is CASSRQGTYEQYF.

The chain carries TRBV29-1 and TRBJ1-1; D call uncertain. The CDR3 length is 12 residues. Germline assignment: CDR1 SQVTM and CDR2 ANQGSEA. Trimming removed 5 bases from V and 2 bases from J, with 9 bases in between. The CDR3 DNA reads TGCAGCGTTCGCCACCCAAACACTGAAGCTTTCTTT. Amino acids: CSVRHPNTEAFF. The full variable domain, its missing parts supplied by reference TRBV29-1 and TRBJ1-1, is SAVISQKPSRDICQRGTSLTIQCQVDSQVTMMFWYRQQPGQSLTLIATANQGSEATYESGFVIDKFPISRPNLTFSTLTVSNMSPEDSSIYLCSVRHPNTEAFFGQGTRLTVV.